This T cell receptor beta chain was sequenced in a study of blood T cell repertoires in COVID-19. Only one count was recorded for this clone. Germline lookup yields CDR1 SGHTA and CDR2 FQGTGA. V lost 2 bases to trimming and J lost 1 base; unmatched junction nucleotides: 7. This CDR3 region has 18 residues. Sequencing used immunoSEQ multiplex PCR; TCRdb keeps in-frame clones, though not all of them. The data hold roughly 280,000 clones, with roughly nine tenths observed a single time. This sequence joins TRBV7-3 and TRBJ2-1; TRBD2 matches 11 bases. Sequenced sample: PBMCs or T cells enriched from blood (not recorded which). The TCR comes from a woman aged 45 to 65 who had recovered from COVID-19. Here the CDR3 DNA reads TGTGCCAGCAGCTTAGTTAGCGGGAGGGCCGGATCCTACAATGAGCAGTTCTTC. This codes for CASSLVSGRAGSYNEQFF. The full variable domain, rest sourced from reference TRBV7-3 and TRBJ2-1, is GAGVSQTPSNKVTEKGKYVELRCDPISGHTALYWYRQSLGQGPEFLIYFQGTGAADDSGLPNDRFFAVRPEGSVSTLKIQRTERGDSAVYLCASSLVSGRAGSYNEQFFGPGTRLTVL.